Below, 28 T cell receptor beta chains from the same sample are listed, as sequenced in a study of Ad26.COV2.S vaccination and SARS-CoV-2 variants (dated by TCRdb to the early 2020s). What the treatment or condition label conveys for this sample: 15 to 20 received Ad26.COV2.S at low or high dose, single or two shots; 5 received placebo; per-sample allocation not given. For vaccine and placebo recipients, repertoires were sequenced using samples collected on day 63 after the first injection. Receptors were amplified or captured by the immunoSEQ multiplex PCR assay. In TCRdb, the immuneACCESS table is reduced to in-frame sequences with V and J assigned. These tables do not hold every clone; where another copy was compared, an unresolved V gene accounts for under half, and the others remain unexplained. The sample table contains some 520,000 clones; only one count was recorded for roughly 87% of them. Over 10% of the sample is held by the ten biggest clonotypes.

The source material was peripheral blood, sampled in a trial of Ad26.COV2.S vaccine versus placebo. The receptors originated from a person aged 18-65 years who received the Ad26.COV2.S COVID-19 vaccine or a placebo.

V is TRBV7-2 and J is TRBJ2-7, with a tentative D call TRBD2 (5 bases). V lost 5 bases, J lost 2 bases, and 16 bases lay in between. Germline V gives CDR1 SGHTA, CDR2 FQGNSA. There are 15 residues in the CDR3. CDR3 DNA: TGTGCCAGCAGCCCAGGTGCGGGTCGCACCTACGAGCAGTACTTC. Translation: CASSPGAGRTYEQYF.

The genes are TRBV4-2 and TRBJ2-3, with D unresolved. V was shortened by 0 bases and J by 1 base, with 5 bases between the two germline ends. The CDR3 is 14 residues long. CDR1 is LGHNA and CDR2 is YNFKEQ in the germline V gene. CDR3 amino acids: CASSQDLGTDTQYF. The CDR3 nucleotides are TGTGCCAGCAGCCAAGATCTCGGCACAGATACGCAGTATTTT.

This rearrangement joins TRBV30 to TRBJ2-7; D might be TRBD1 or TRBD2, each matching 5 bases. The CDR3 length is 16 residues. The V gene's germline CDR1 is GTSNPN and CDR2 SVGIG (reference sequence). Trimming removed 1 base from V and 0 bases from J, with 16 bases in between. The CDR3 here is CAWSALGDALSYEQYF. The CDR3 bases are TGTGCCTGGAGTGCCCTGGGGGACGCCCTCTCCTACGAGCAGTACTTC.

Details on this clone: The junction departs from the called germline gene at one end, perhaps through a read error. This chain uses TRBV6-4 with TRBJ2-7, with a tentative D call TRBD2 (6 bases). Germline CDR1 is MRHNA and CDR2 is SNTAGT. The CDR3 is 10 residues long. CDR3 in amino acids: CASIPSGRNF. In DNA form, the CDR3 reads TGTGCCAGCATCCCATCCGGGAGAAACTTC.

This clone has only one observation. This sequence joins TRBV9 and TRBJ2-3; D is ambiguous. Trimming cost V 0 bases and J 6 bases, with 8 bases left between them. CDR3 size: 13 residues. Germline V gene sequence: CDR1 SGDLS, CDR2 YYNGEE. CDR3 sequence: CASSVVGADTQYF. The DNA of the CDR3 is TGTGCCAGCAGCGTAGTAGGAGCGGATACGCAGTATTTT.

V and J are TRBV24-1 and TRBJ2-5; tentatively, D is TRBD1 (5 bases). The CDR3 loop spans 11 amino acids. V lost 8 bases to trimming and J lost 5 bases, with 8 bases between them. Germline V lookup: CDR1 KGHDR, CDR2 SFDVKD. CDR3 sequence (DNA): TGTGCCACCAAGAAGGGGGAGACCCAGTACTTC. This translates into CATKKGETQYF.

This chain links TRBV15 with TRBJ2-7; TRBD2 agrees at 10 bases. This CDR3 has 13 residues. The J segment lost 3 bases and the V segment lost 5 bases, leaving 1 base of the junction unmatched. Per the germline V gene, CDR1 is LNHNV and CDR2 is YYDKDF (reference sequence). The CDR3: CATSSSGSYEQYF. DNA for the CDR3: TGTGCCACCAGCTCTAGCGGGAGCTACGAGCAGTACTTC.

Only a few counts were recorded for this clone. V usage is TRBV7-9 and J usage is TRBJ2-5; maybe TRBD1 (6 bases). Deletions cut 4 bases from V and 4 bases from J, with 13 bases between. Germline lookup yields CDR1 SEHNR and CDR2 FQNEAQ (reference sequence). The CDR3 sequence is 14 residues long. The CDR3 loop is CASSSGDTRETQYF. The CDR3 nucleotides read TGTGCCAGCAGCTCAGGGGATACCCGAGAGACCCAGTACTTC.

The chain recombines TRBV19 with TRBJ2-1; D is unclear. Germline CDR1 is LNHDA and CDR2 is SQIVND (reference sequence). CDR3 length: 14 residues. The V and J ends lost 1 base and 3 bases respectively, with 7 bases between them. The DNA for the CDR3 is TGTGCCAGTAGTATAGCGGACCACTACAATGAGCAGTTCTTC. Translation: CASSIADHYNEQFF.

This chain links TRBV6-1 with TRBJ2-5; D is perhaps TRBD1 or TRBD2 (5 bases each). V lost 2 bases and J lost 4, with 14 bases in between. Germline V CDR1 and CDR2: MNHNS, SASEGT. The CDR3 has 15 residues. The CDR3 nucleotides are TGTGCCAGCAGTGAACCGGGACCCCTGGGAGAGACCCAGTACTTC. Translation gives CASSEPGPLGETQYF.

This clone was counted between two and nine times. This chain links TRBV19 with TRBJ1-5; 7 bases align to TRBD1. J gave up 5 bases and V 3 bases, and 7 bases lay outside the gene matches. The length of the CDR3 is 15 residues. Germline V gene data show CDR1 as LNHDA and CDR2 as SQIVND (reference sequence). The CDR3 region is CASSINRGNDQPQHF. CDR3 DNA: TGTGCCAGTAGTATTAACAGGGGTAATGATCAGCCCCAGCATTTT.

The V and J genes are TRBV4-2 and TRBJ1-6, with 7 bases aligning to TRBD1. The V and J ends lost 0 bases and 0 bases, in that order; junction bases with no gene match: 5. The CDR3 totals 18 residues. From germline, CDR1 is LGHNA and CDR2 YNFKEQ. DNA for the CDR3: TGTGCCAGCAGCCAAGAGGGACAGCCGAGCTCCTATAATTCACCCCTCCACTTT. Translated: CASSQEGQPSSYNSPLHF.

The gene calls are TRBV29-1 and TRBJ2-3, with 14 bases that match TRBD2. V shed 6 bases and J 6 bases; nucleotides not matched to a gene: 5. From germline, CDR1 is SQVTM and CDR2 ANQGSEA. The CDR3 has 14 amino acids. The CDR3 loop reads CSVGTSGSIDTQYF. DNA of the CDR3: TGCAGCGTGGGGACTAGCGGGAGTATTGATACGCAGTATTTT.

There are a few counts of this clone. The chain uses TRBV7-9 and TRBJ2-7; TRBD2 aligns across 13 bases. The CDR3 is made up of 18 amino acids. CDR1 and CDR2 (germline): SEHNR, FQNEAQ (reference sequence). The V segment lost 4 bases and the J segment 4 bases; nucleotides outside the gene matches: 13. CDR3 sequence (DNA): TGTGCCAGCAGCTCCCGACTAGCGGGAGGCCCACTACTGTACGAGCAGTACTTC. Its translation: CASSSRLAGGPLLYEQYF. Full variable domain (rest looked up from reference TRBV7-9 and TRBJ2-7): DTGVSQNPRHKITKRGQNVTFRCDPISEHNRLYWYRQTLGQGPEFLTYFQNEAQLEKSRLLSDRFSAERPKGSFSTLEIQRTEQGDSAMYLCASSSRLAGGPLLYEQYFGPGTRLTVT.

The V gene is TRBV7-3, the J gene TRBJ1-1; D remains ambiguous. V lost 5 bases and J 4 bases, leaving 20 bases between the germline ends. This CDR3 is built from 16 residues. The germline V gene encodes CDR1 SGHTA and CDR2 FQGTGA. The CDR3 protein is CASSPSPRALGTEAFF. Written as DNA, the CDR3 is TGTGCCAGCAGCCCAAGCCCCAGAGCCTTGGGCACTGAAGCTTTCTTT. Based on the CDR3 plus reference TRBV7-3 and TRBJ1-1, the full variable domain is GAGVSQTPSNKVTEKGKYVELRCDPISGHTALYWYRQSLGQGPEFLIYFQGTGAADDSGLPNDRFFAVRPEGSVSTLKIQRTERGDSAVYLCASSPSPRALGTEAFFGQGTRLTVV.

The chain carries TRBV7-9 and TRBJ2-6; D is unclear. Trimming shortened V by 4 bases and J by 0 bases, and 10 bases separated the two germline ends. The germline CDR1 and CDR2 sequences are SEHNR and FQNEAQ (reference sequence). This CDR3 region has 16 residues. CDR3 sequence reads: CASSWTESSGANVLTF. The CDR3 DNA follows: TGTGCCAGCAGCTGGACGGAGAGCTCTGGGGCCAACGTCCTGACTTTC.

The chain links TRBV29-1 to TRBJ2-7; TRBD1 might be the D (5 bases). This CDR3 is 12 amino acids long. Deletions cut 0 bases from V and 6 bases from J, with 9 bases between. Looked up from germline, CDR1 is SQVTM and CDR2 is ANQGSEA. CDR3 DNA: TGCAGCGTTGAAGATCTAGGGGTCGAGCAGTACTTC. Residues: CSVEDLGVEQYF.

This clone was picked up one time. The chain is built from TRBV29-1 and TRBJ1-1, with TRBD1 as a possible D gene (6 bases). CDR3 size: 12 residues. CDR1 and CDR2 (germline): SQVTM, ANQGSEA. The V gene lost 7 bases and the J gene lost 1 base, with 10 bases spanning the gap. CDR3 DNA sequence: TGCAGCGGGAGGGGGGCGAACACTGAAGCTTTCTTT. This translates into CSGRGANTEAFF.

This clone was seen only once. The chain carries TRBV28 and TRBJ2-5; D unclear. Trimming took off 0 bases at V and 5 bases at J, with 19 bases between the two ends. CDR1 and CDR2 from the germline V gene are MDHEN and SYDVKM. The CDR3 totals 17 residues. CDR3 DNA: TGTGCCAGCAGTTTATGGCAGGCGACCAGACCGCACGAGACCCAGTACTTC. It specifies CASSLWQATRPHETQYF.

The chain links TRBV27 to TRBJ2-1; either TRBD1 or TRBD2 may fit D (5 bases each). Germline lookup yields CDR1 MNHEY and CDR2 SMNVEV (reference sequence). The CDR3 consists of 16 residues. Trimming stripped 6 bases from V and 5 bases from J, with 20 bases between. CDR3 sequence: CASRSPFRDEDNEQFF. The CDR3 DNA reads as TGTGCCAGCAGATCACCGTTCCGGGACGAAGACAATGAGCAGTTCTTC.

This clone was seen just once. The chain is built from TRBV5-6 and TRBJ1-3; D gene uncertain. V was shortened by 1 base and J by 0 bases, with 17 bases between the two germline ends. Germline V gene lookup returns CDR1 SGHDT and CDR2 YYEEEE. The CDR3 runs to 18 residues. The CDR3 sequence is CASSLSLRRVSSGNTIYF. The CDR3 nucleotides read TGTGCCAGCAGCTTGTCTTTACGGAGGGTGAGCTCTGGAAACACCATATATTTT.

There are many counts of this clone. The chain links TRBV6-5 to TRBJ2-1, with 8 bases matching TRBD2. This CDR3 comprises 15 residues. V lost 8 bases to trimming and J lost 3 bases; unmatched junction nucleotides: 9. The germline CDR1 and CDR2 sequences are MNHEY and SVGAGI. The CDR3 loop reads CASGVAGGSYNEQFF. CDR3 in DNA: TGTGCCAGCGGAGTGGCGGGAGGTAGCTACAATGAGCAGTTCTTC.

The gene calls are TRBV3-1 (or the pseudogene TRBV3-2) and TRBJ1-3, with D hard to call. The V gene's germline CDR1 is LGHDT and CDR2 YNNKEL (reference sequence). Trimming removed 0 bases at V and 8 bases at J, with 11 bases between. This CDR3 is built from 14 residues. In DNA form, the CDR3 reads TGTGCCAGCAGCCAAGACGGGCCAGGTCACACCATATATTTT. Its translation: CASSQDGPGHTIYF.

The CDR3 region has the DNA TGTGCCAGCTCACCAAGACAGGGCCCCTACGAGCAGTACTTC. This translates into CASSPRQGPYEQYF. This chain connects TRBV18 to TRBJ2-7; the match to TRBD1 covers 7 bases. After removal of 2 bases from V and 2 bases from J, the junction contained 3 bases not matched to a gene. The length of the CDR3 is 14 residues. Germline V gene sequence: CDR1 KGHSH, CDR2 LQKENI.

This chain connects TRBV7-8 to TRBJ2-1; no clear D. Trimming cost V 5 bases and J 5 bases, with 7 bases left between them. This CDR3 is 12 amino acids long. Germline V gene data show CDR1 as SGHVS and CDR2 as FQNEAQ. The CDR3 coding sequence is TGTGCCAGCAGCCACCAAAACAATGAGCAGTTCTTC. Its translation is CASSHQNNEQFF.

V is TRBV7-9 and J is TRBJ1-3, with D uncertain. Between the trimmed V and J ends, which lost 6 bases and 9 bases, there was a span of 15 bases. From germline, CDR1 is SEHNR and CDR2 FQNEAQ (reference sequence). The CDR3 has 13 amino acids. The CDR3 nucleotides read TGTGCCAGCAGTTTCCTCTCTCCCGGCACCATATATTTT. Translation gives CASSFLSPGTIYF.

V and J are TRBV20-1 and TRBJ2-7, with 10 positions matching TRBD2. The CDR3 is 16 amino acids. The V segment lost 3 bases and the J segment 6 bases; nucleotides outside the gene matches: 14. Germline V CDR1 and CDR2: DFQATT, SNEGSKA (reference sequence). CDR3 DNA: TGCAGTGCTAGTGGACTAGCGGCCTTCGGGGCGGGCGAGCAGTACTTC. Translated: CSASGLAAFGAGEQYF.

This clone has only one observation. One end of the junction varies from germline; a read error may be responsible. The chain combines TRBV5-5 with TRBJ1-6; unclear D gene. The germline V gene has CDR1 SGHKS and CDR2 YYEKEE (reference sequence). The CDR3 spans 16 residues. CDR3 DNA sequence: TGTGCCAGCAGCCCGTACCAGGTCAGCTCCTATTCATCCCTCCACTTT. It specifies CASSPYQVSSYSSLHF.